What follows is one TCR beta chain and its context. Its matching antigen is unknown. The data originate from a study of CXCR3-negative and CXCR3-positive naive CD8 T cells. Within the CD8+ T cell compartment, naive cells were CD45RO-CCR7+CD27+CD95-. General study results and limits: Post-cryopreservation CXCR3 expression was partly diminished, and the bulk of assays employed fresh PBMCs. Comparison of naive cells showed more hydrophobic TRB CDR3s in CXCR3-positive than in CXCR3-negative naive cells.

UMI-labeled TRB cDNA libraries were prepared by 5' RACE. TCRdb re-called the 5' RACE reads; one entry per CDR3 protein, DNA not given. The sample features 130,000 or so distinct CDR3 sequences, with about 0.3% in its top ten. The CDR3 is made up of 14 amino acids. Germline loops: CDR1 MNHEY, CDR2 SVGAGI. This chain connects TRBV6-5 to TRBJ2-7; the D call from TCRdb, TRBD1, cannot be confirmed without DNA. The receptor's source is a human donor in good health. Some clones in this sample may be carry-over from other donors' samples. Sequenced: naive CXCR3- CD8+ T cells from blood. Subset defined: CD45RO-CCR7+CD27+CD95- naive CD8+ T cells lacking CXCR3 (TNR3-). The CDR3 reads CASRTGTGFYEQYF.